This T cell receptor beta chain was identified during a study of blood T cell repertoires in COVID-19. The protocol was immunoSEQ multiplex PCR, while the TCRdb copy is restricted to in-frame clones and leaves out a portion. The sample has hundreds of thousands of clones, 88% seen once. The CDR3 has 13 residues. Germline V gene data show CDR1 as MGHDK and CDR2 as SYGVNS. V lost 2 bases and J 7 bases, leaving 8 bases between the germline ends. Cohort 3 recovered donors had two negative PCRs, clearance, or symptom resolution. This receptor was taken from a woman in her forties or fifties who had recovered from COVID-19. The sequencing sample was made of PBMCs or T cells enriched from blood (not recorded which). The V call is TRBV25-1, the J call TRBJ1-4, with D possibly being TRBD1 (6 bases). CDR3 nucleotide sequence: TGTGCCAGCAGTGAACAGGGGTTTGAAAAACTGTTTTTT. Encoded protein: CASSEQGFEKLFF.